This TCR beta chain originates from a study of T cells after yellow fever vaccination. Study-level findings and limits: Peaking on day 5 versus 15, the secondary response was faster but weaker.

Synthesis of TCR cDNA relied on 5'RACE template switching, which attached a universal primer site and UMIs. One entry per CDR3 protein results from TCRdb running MiXCR on the 5' RACE reads. The sample comprises around 350,000 distinct CDR3 sequences, roughly 10% of which are singletons, and less than 20% rests with the top ten. This clonotype was detected only a few times. Its antigen is still unknown. V dropped 8 bases and J dropped 4; count of bases not matched to a gene: 10. Germline values: CDR1 DFQATT, CDR2 SNEGSKA (reference sequence). This CDR3 has 14 amino acids. This chain joins TRBV20-1 and TRBJ2-1; 8 nucleotides match TRBD2. The origin of this receptor is a man aged 18 to 30 who received the YFV17D yellow fever vaccine. This material consisted of PBMCs, taken on the day of the first yellow fever vaccination. Written as DNA, the CDR3 is TGCAGTCTCGTACGGGGGGGCCTTTACAATGAGCAGTTCTTC. This sequence encodes CSLVRGGLYNEQFF.